This T cell receptor (beta chain) emerged from a study of T cells in localized non-small cell lung cancer. Germline loops: CDR1 MDHEN, CDR2 SYDVKM. There are 15 residues in the CDR3. The V gene lost 9 bases and the J gene lost 8 bases, with 22 bases spanning the gap. Libraries were prepared by immunoSEQ multiplex PCR; TCRdb keeps only in-frame clonotypes and omits some of them. The table lists around 15,000 clones, approximately 81% of them singletons. This clonotype was obtained from a male donor at least 60 years old with stage I lung adenocarcinoma. The chain employs TRBV28 and TRBJ1-4, with D possibly being TRBD1 (5 bases). Sequences were derived from peripheral blood, sampled before any cancer treatment. This chain's CDR3 is CASRGKGVGEEKLFF. The CDR3 bases are TGTGCCAGTCGCGGGAAAGGGGTAGGCGAGGAAAAACTGTTTTTT.